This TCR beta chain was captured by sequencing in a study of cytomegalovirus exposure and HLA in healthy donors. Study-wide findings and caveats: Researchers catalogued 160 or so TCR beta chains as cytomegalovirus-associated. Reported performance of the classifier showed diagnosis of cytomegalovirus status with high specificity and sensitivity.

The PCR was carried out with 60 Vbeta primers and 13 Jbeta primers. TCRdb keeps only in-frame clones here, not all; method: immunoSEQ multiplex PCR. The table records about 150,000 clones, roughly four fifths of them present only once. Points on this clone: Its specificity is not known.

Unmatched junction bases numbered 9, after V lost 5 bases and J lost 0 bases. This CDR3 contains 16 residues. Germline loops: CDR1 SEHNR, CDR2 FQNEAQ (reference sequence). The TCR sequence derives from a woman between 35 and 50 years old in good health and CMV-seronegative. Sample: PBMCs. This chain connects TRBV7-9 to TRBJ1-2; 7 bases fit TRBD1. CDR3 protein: CASSPQQGITNYGYTF. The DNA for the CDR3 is TGTGCCAGCAGCCCTCAACAGGGGATTACTAACTATGGCTACACCTTC.